What follows is one TCR beta chain and its context. Its antigen is as yet unknown. Germline trimming cut 8 bases from V and 5 bases from J; bases unmatched to any gene: 14. Germline V gives CDR1 MDHEN, CDR2 SYDVKM. CDR3 length: 16 residues. Combining iRepertoire HTBI primers with Arm-PCR of CDR3 regions, the authors built TCR beta libraries. Each CDR3 protein gets one entry after TCRdb re-called the multiplex PCR reads with MiXCR. The sample lists around 500,000 distinct CDR3 sequences; 20% to 25% were seen once. The data belong to a study of regulatory T cells in long-lasting Graves disease. Overall study results and limits: Persistent patients shared thousands of public clonotypes among themselves. Newly diagnosed patients shared fewer, at 900 to 1,000.

Time point of the sample: persistent/refractory GD, antithyroid drugs over 5 years with positive TRAb. There was RNA extracted from PBMCs, and the TCR library was made from it. Tubes containing EDTA received 8.5 to 9 milliliters of drawn peripheral blood. This chain links TRBV28 with TRBJ2-1; 8 bases line up with TRBD1. The sequencing here drew on peripheral blood mononuclear cells (PBMCs), taken when the disease was refractory, from a patient treated with antithyroid drugs. The receptor's source is a female donor with Graves disease. The CDR3 is CASFPAGRGLNNEQFF. The CDR3 DNA reads as TGTGCCAGCTTCCCGGCGGGCAGGGGGCTCAACAATGAGCAGTTCTTC.